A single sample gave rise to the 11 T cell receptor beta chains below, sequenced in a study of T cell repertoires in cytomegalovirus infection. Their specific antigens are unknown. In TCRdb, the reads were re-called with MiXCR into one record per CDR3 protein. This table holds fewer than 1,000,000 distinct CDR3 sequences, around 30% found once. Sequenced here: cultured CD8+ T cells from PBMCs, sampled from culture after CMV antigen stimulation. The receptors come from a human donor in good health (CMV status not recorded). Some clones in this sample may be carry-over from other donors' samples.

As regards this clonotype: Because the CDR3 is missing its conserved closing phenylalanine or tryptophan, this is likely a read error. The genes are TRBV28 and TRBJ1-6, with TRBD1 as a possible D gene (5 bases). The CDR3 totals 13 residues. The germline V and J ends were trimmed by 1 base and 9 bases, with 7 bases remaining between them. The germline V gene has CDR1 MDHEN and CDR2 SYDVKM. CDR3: CASSLLGGSPLHS. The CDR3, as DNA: TGTGCCAGCAGTTTATTGGGGGGTTCACCCCTCCACTCT.

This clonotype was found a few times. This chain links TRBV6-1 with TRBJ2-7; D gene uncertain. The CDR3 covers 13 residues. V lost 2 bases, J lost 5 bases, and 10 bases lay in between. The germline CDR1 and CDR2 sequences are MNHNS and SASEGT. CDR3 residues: CASSELQYHEQYV. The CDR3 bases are TGTGCCAGCAGTGAACTACAATATCACGAGCAGTACGTC.

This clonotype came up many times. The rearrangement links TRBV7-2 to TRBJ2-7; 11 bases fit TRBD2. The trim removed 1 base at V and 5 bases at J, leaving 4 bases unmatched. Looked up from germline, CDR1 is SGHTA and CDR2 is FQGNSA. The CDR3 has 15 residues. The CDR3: CASSLVAGGPNEQYV. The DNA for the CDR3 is TGTGCCAGCAGCTTAGTAGCGGGGGGGCCGAACGAGCAGTACGTC.

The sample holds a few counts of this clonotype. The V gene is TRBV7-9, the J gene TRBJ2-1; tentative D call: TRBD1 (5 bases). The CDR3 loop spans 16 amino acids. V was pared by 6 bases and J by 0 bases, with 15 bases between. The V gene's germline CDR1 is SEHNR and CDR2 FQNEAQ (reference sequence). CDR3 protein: CASRYTGPSSYNEQFF. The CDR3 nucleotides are TGTGCCAGCAGGTACACAGGTCCGAGCTCCTACAATGAGCAGTTCTTC.

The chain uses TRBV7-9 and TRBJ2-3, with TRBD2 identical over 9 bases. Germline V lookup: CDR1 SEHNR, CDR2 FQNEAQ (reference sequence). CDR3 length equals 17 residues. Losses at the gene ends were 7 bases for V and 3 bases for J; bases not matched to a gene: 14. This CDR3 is CASKTGLAGLGTDTQYF. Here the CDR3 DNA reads TGTGCCAGCAAGACCGGGCTAGCGGGACTAGGGACAGATACGCAGTATTTT. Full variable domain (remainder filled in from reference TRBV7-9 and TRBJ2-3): DTGVSQNPRHKITKRGQNVTFRCDPISEHNRLYWYRQTLGQGPEFLTYFQNEAQLEKSRLLSDRFSAERPKGSFSTLEIQRTEQGDSAMYLCASKTGLAGLGTDTQYFGPGTRLTVL.

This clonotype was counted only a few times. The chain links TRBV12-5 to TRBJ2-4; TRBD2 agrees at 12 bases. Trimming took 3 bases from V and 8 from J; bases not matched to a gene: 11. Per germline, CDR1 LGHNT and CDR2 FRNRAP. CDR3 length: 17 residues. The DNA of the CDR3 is TGTGCTAGTGGTTTCTACCCCTCTAGCGGGGGGGTGGACATTCAGTACTTC. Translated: CASGFYPSSGGVDIQYF.

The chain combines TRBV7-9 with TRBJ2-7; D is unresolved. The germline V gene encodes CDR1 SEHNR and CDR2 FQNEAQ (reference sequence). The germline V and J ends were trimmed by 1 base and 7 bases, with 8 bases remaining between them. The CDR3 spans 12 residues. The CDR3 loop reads CASSLESSEQYV. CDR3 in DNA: TGTGCCAGCAGCTTAGAATCGTCGGAGCAGTACGTC.

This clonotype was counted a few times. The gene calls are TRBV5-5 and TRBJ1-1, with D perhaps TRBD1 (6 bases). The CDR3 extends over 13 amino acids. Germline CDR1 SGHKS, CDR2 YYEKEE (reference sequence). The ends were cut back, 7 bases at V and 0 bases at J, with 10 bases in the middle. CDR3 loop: CASAPGVNTEAFF. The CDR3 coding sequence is TGTGCCAGCGCTCCAGGGGTGAACACTGAAGCTTTCTTT.

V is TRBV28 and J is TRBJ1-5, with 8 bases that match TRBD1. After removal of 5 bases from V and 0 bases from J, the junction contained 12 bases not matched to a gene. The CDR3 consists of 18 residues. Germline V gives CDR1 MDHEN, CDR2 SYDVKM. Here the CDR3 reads CASSIGTGVLDSNQPQHF. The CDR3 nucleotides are TGTGCCAGCAGTATTGGGACAGGAGTCTTAGATAGCAATCAGCCCCAGCATTTT.

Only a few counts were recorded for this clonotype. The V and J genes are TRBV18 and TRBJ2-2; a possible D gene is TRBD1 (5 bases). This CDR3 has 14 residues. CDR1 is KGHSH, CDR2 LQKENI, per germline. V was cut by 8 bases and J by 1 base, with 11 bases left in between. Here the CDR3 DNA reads TGTGCCAGCACAGACAGCTTGAACACCGGGGAGCTGTTTTTT. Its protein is CASTDSLNTGELFF.

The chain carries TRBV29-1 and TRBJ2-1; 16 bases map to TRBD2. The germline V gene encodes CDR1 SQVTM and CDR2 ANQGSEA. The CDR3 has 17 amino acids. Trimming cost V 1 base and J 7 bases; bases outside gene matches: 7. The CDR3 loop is CSVEGGTSGGALNEQFF. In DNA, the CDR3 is TGCAGCGTTGAAGGGGGGACTAGCGGGGGGGCCCTTAATGAGCAGTTCTTC.